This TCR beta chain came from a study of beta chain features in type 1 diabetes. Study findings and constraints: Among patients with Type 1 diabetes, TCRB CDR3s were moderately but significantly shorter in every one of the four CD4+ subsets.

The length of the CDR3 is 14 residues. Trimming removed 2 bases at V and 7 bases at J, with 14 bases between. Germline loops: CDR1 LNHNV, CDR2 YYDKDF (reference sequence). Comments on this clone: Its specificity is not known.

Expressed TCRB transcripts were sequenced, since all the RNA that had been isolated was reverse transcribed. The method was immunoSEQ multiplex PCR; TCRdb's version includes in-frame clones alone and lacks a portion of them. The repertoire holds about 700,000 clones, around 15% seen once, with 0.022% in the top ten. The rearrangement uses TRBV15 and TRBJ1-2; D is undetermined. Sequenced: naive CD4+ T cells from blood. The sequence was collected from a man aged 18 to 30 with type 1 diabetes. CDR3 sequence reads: CATSRNRGAGGYTF. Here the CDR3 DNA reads TGTGCCACCAGCAGAAATCGGGGAGCGGGTGGCTACACCTTC.